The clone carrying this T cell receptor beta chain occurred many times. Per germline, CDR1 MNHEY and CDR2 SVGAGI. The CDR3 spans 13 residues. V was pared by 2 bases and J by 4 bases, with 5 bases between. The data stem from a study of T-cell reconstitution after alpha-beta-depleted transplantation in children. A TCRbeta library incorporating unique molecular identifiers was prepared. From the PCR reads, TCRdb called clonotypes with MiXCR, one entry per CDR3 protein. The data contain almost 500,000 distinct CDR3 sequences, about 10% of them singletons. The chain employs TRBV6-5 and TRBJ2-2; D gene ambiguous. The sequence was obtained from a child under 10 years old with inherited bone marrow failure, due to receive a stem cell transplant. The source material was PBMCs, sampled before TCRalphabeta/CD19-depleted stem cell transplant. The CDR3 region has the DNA TGTGCCAGCAGTTACGTGGTCACCGGGGAGCTGTTTTTT. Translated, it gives CASSYVVTGELFF.